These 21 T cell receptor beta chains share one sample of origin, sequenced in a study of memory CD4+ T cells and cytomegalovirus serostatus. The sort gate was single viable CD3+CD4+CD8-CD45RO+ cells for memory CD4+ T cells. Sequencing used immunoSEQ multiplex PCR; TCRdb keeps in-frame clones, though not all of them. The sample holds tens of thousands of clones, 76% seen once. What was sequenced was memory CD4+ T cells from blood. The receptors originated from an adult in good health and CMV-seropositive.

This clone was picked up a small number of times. The CDR3 bases are TGTGCCAGCAGCCCATACAGGACCGATTACAATGAGCAGTTCTTC. Its protein product is CASSPYRTDYNEQFF. V usage is TRBV7-9 and J usage is TRBJ2-1; D possibly corresponds to TRBD1 (5 bases). Germline-derived CDR1 and CDR2 are SEHNR and FQNEAQ (reference sequence). The CDR3 extends over 15 amino acids. V was clipped by 5 bases and J by 4 bases, with 15 bases between them.

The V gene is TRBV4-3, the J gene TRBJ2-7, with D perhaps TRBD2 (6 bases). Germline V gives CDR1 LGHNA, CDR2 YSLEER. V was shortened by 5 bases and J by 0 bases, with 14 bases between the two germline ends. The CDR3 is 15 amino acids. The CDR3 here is CASSEGLRDSYEQYF. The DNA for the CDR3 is TGCGCCAGCAGCGAAGGCCTGCGGGACTCCTACGAGCAGTACTTC.

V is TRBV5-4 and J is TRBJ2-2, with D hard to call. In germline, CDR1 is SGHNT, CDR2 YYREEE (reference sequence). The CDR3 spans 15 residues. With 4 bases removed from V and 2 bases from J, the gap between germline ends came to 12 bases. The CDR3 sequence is CASSASRPNTGELFF. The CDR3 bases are TGTGCCAGCAGCGCTTCGAGACCTAACACCGGGGAGCTGTTTTTT.

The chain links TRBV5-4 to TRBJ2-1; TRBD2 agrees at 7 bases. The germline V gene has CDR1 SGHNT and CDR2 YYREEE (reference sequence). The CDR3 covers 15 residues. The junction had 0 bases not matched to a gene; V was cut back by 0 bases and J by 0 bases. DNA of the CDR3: TGTGCCAGCAGCTTGGGCGGGAGCTCCTACAATGAGCAGTTCTTC. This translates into CASSLGGSSYNEQFF.

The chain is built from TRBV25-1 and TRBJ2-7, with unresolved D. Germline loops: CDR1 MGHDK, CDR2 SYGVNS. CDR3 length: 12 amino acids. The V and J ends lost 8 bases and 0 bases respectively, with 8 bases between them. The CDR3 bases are TGTGCCAGCCGCAAAAGCTCCTACGAGCAGTACTTC. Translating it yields CASRKSSYEQYF.

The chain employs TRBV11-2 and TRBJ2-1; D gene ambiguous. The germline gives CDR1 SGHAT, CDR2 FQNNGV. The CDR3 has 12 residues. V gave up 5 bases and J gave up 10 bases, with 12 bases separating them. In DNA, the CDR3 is TGTGCCAGCAGCCAAGGGAACTCGGAGCAGTTCTTC. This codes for CASSQGNSEQFF.

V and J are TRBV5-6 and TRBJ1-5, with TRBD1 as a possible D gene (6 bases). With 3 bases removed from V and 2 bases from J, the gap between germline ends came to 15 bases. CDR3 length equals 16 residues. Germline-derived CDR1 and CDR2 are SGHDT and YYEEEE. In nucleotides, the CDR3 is TGTGCCAGCAGCTCCCAGGGGCAATTGGGCAATCAGCCCCAGCATTTT. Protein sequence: CASSSQGQLGNQPQHF.

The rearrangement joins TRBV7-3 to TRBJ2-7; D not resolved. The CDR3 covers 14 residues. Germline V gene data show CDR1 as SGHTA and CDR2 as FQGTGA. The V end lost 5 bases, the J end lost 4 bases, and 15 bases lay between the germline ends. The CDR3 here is CASSPGRQSYEQYF. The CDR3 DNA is TGTGCCAGCAGCCCCGGCCGACAATCTTACGAGCAGTACTTC.

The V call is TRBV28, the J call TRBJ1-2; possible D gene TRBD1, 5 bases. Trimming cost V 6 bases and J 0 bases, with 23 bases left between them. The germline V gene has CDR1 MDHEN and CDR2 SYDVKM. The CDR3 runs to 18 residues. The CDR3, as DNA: TGTGCCAGCAGCCCGGGGTCACGAACAGGCCCTCCTAACTATGGCTACACCTTC. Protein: CASSPGSRTGPPNYGYTF.

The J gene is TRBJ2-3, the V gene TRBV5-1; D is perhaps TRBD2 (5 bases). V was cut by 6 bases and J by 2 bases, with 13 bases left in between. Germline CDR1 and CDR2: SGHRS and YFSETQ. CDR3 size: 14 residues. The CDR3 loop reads CASMDSLSTDTQYF. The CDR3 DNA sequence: TGCGCCAGCATGGACTCCCTCTCCACAGATACGCAGTATTTT.

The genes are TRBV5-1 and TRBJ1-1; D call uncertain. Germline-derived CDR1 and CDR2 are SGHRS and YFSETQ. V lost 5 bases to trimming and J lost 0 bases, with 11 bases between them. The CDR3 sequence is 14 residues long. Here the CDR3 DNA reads TGCGCCAGCAGATTTGGGGTTATGAACACTGAAGCTTTCTTT. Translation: CASRFGVMNTEAFF.

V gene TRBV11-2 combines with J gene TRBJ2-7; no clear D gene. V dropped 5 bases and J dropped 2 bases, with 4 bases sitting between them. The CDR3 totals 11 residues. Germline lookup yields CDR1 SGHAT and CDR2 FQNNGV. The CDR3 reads CASSVTYEQYF. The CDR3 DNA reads TGTGCCAGCAGCGTGACCTACGAGCAGTACTTC.

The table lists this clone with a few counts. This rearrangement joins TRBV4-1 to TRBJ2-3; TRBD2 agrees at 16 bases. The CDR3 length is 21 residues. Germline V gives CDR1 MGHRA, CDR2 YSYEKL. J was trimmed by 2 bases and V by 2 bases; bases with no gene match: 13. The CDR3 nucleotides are TGCGCCAGCAGCCAATTAGGGACTAGCGGGGGGGTCTCGTCTTACACAGATACGCAGTATTTT. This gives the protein CASSQLGTSGGVSSYTDTQYF.

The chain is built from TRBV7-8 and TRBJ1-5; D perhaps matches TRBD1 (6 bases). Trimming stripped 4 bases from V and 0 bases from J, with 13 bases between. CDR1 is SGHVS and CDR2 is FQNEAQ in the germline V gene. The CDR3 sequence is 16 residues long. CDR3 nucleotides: TGTGCCAGCAGCTCAGGGACATTCAATAGCAATCAGCCCCAGCATTTT. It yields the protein CASSSGTFNSNQPQHF.

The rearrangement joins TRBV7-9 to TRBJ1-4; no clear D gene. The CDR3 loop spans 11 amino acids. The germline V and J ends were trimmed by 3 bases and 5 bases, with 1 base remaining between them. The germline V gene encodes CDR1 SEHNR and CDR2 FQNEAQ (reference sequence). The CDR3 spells CASSLNEKLFF. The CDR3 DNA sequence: TGTGCCAGCAGCTTGAATGAAAAACTGTTTTTT.

The CDR3 nucleotides are TGCGCCAGCAGCTTGATGACTAGCGGAATTCATTTTCGAGGGTACAATGAGCAGTTCTTC. Translating gives CASSLMTSGIHFRGYNEQFF. The chain combines TRBV5-1 with TRBJ2-1, with 9 bases lining up with TRBD2. Losses at the gene ends were 1 base for V and 4 bases for J; bases not matched to a gene: 18. The germline V gene encodes CDR1 SGHRS and CDR2 YFSETQ. CDR3 length equals 20 residues.

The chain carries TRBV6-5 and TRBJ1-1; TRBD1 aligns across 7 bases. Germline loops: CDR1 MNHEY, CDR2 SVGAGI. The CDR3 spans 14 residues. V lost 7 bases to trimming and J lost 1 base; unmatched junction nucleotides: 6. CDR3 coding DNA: TGTGCCAGCAACGACAGGGCCAGGAACACTGAAGCTTTCTTT. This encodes CASNDRARNTEAFF.

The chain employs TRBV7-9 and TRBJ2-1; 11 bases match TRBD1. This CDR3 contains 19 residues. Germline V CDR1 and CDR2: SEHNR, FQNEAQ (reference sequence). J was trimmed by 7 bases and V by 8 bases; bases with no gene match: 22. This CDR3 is CASVRPGQGVMAITNEQFF. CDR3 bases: TGTGCCAGCGTAAGACCGGGACAGGGGGTGATGGCTATAACTAATGAGCAGTTCTTC.

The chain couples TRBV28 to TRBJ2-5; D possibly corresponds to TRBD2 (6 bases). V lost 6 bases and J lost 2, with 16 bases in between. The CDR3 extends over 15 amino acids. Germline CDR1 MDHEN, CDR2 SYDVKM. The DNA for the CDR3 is TGTGCCAGCAGGTCGGGACTCCTAGATCAAGAGACCCAGTACTTC. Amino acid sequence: CASRSGLLDQETQYF.

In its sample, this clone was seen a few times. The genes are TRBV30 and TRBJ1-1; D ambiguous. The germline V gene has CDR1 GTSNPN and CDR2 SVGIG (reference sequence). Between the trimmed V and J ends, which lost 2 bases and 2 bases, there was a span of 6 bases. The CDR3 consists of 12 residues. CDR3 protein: CAWSPGNTEAFF. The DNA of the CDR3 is TGTGCCTGGAGTCCGGGAAACACTGAAGCTTTCTTT. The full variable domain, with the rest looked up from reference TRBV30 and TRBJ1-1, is SQTIHQWPATLVQPVGSPLSLECTVEGTSNPNLYWYRQAAGRGLQLLFYSVGIGQISSEVPQNLSASRPQDRQFILSSKKLLLSDSGFYLCAWSPGNTEAFFGQGTRLTVV.

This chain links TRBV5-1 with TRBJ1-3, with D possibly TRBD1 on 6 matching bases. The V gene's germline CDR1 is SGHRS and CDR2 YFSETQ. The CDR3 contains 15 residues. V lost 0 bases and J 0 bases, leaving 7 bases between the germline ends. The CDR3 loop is CASSLAGASGNTIYF. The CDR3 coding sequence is TGCGCCAGCAGCTTGGCGGGGGCCTCTGGAAACACCATATATTTT.